The 8 T cell receptor beta chains listed next were all sequenced from one sample in a study of T cells in tumors after PD-1 blockade. The data were produced by immunoSEQ multiplex PCR, yet TCRdb's version contains in-frame clones alone and is incomplete. The table records 13,000 to 15,000 clones, over 75% of them present only once. The sample was PBMCs, taken after anti-PD-1 treatment. These receptors were taken from a human donor with basal cell carcinoma.

The table lists this clone with a count of one. J is TRBJ1-6 and V is TRBV10-3, with D perhaps TRBD1 (6 bases). Trimming cost V 6 bases and J 5 bases, with 14 bases left between them. Germline V gives CDR1 ENHRY, CDR2 SYGVKD. CDR3 length: 15 residues. The CDR3 sequence is CAISERDTDNSPLHF. For the CDR3, the DNA is TGTGCCATCAGCGAGCGGGACACGGATAATTCACCCCTCCACTTT.

The chain recombines TRBV27 with TRBJ2-7; D perhaps matches TRBD2 (6 bases). Trimming left V 3 bases short and J 3 bases short, with 15 bases between. This CDR3 spans 15 amino acids. Germline V gene lookup returns CDR1 MNHEY and CDR2 SMNVEV (reference sequence). Here the CDR3 DNA reads TGTGCCAGCAGTTTCGCGAGCGGGTCACTCTACGAGCAGTACTTC. Amino acids: CASSFASGSLYEQYF.

In its sample, this clone was seen once. This specimen includes other DNA sequences encoding the same CDR3. The rearrangement uses TRBV5-1 and TRBJ2-3; D perhaps matches TRBD2 (6 bases). The CDR3 length is 14 residues. The V end was cut by 0 bases, the J end by 6 bases, with 11 bases between. CDR1 and CDR2 from the germline V gene are SGHRS and YFSETQ. CDR3 amino acids: CASSLGGREDTQYF. CDR3 coding DNA: TGCGCCAGCAGCTTGGGGGGTCGGGAGGATACGCAGTATTTT.

This clone appeared a few times. Other DNA variants within this sample encode the same CDR3. The gene calls are TRBV2 and TRBJ2-1; 7 nucleotides match TRBD2. This CDR3 is 19 amino acids long. Germline V gene data show CDR1 as SNHLY and CDR2 as FYNNEI. With V trimmed by 11 bases and J by 0 bases, 22 bases remained unmatched. CDR3 in amino acids: CARCDGWAGVGSSYNEQFF. CDR3 bases: TGTGCCCGCTGTGATGGGTGGGCGGGGGTGGGGAGCTCCTACAATGAGCAGTTCTTC.

The chain carries TRBV24-1 and TRBJ2-5; no clear D gene. Trimming took 2 bases from V and 1 from J, leaving 13 bases between them. This CDR3 comprises 16 residues. The germline CDR1 and CDR2 sequences are KGHDR and SFDVKD. CDR3 sequence (DNA): TGTGCCACCAGTGATTCTCGCGACACACCCCAAGAGACCCAGTACTTC. Its protein is CATSDSRDTPQETQYF.

The CDR3, as DNA: TGTGCCAGCAGCCAAGATGGGGGGGCTGGGGCCAACGTCCTGACTTTC. This translates into CASSQDGGAGANVLTF. This chain uses TRBV3-1 (or the pseudogene TRBV3-2) with TRBJ2-6; 7 bases fit TRBD2. V shed 0 bases, J shed 2 bases, and the junction held 1 base outside the gene matches. Germline CDR1 is LGHDT and CDR2 is YNNKEL (reference sequence). The CDR3 contains 16 residues.

This rearrangement joins TRBV2 to TRBJ2-2; 8 bases align to TRBD1. This CDR3 is built from 15 residues. Trimming cost V 5 bases and J 6 bases; bases outside gene matches: 8. Germline CDR1 is SNHLY and CDR2 is FYNNEI. In DNA form, the CDR3 reads TGTGCCAGCAGTCCCCGGACAGGGATCCCCGGGGAGCTGTTTTTT. It is translated as CASSPRTGIPGELFF.

The chain has TRBV19 and TRBJ2-3, with TRBD1 matching over 8 bases. Germline CDR1 reads LNHDA; CDR2 reads SQIVND (reference sequence). V gave up 7 bases and J gave up 2 bases; unmatched junction bases: 8. The CDR3 sequence is 15 residues long. The CDR3 DNA reads as TGTGCCAGTAAACAAGGACAGGGATTCACAGATACGCAGTATTTT. This sequence encodes CASKQGQGFTDTQYF.